This TCR beta chain was obtained from a study of shared clonotypes between healthy human individuals. Clones were read by immunoSEQ multiplex PCR, and TCRdb kept only the in-frame ones, dropping some. The sample includes about 2.4 million clones, over 85% of them seen just once. Trimming took off 8 bases at V and 4 bases at J, with 21 bases between the two ends. The CDR3 is 15 residues long. Germline CDR1 is SGHTA and CDR2 is FQGNSA. Sequencing was done on a sample of naive CD4+ T cells sorted from blood. The subset: CD45RA+ positively selected. This TCR derives from a man aged 18 to 29 in good health. This sequence joins TRBV7-2 and TRBJ2-7; D might be TRBD1 (5 bases). CDR3 nucleotides: TGTGCCAGCGCCAAGGGCTCAGGGCTCGGATACGAGCAGTACTTC. This codes for CASAKGSGLGYEQYF. Drawing the rest from reference TRBV7-2 and TRBJ2-7, the complete variable domain is GAGVSQSPSNKVTEKGKDVELRCDPISGHTALYWYRQSLGQGLEFLIYFQGNSAPDKSGLPSDRFSAERTGGSVSTLTIQRTQQEDSAVYLCASAKGSGLGYEQYFGPGTRLTVT.